The entry below describes one T cell receptor beta chain. The CDR3 length is 15 residues. CDR1 SGHTS and CDR2 YDEGEE come from the germline V gene. V lost 4 bases and J lost 6; bases outside the gene matches: 9. The sample belongs to a study of blood T cell repertoires in COVID-19. The overall study: The United States, Italy and Spain were the sources of the acute and convalescent COVID-19 samples. Sources were T cells, B-cell-depleted T cells, or PBMCs; the material itself was cDNA or gDNA.

Authors' methods: Amplification of reference gene primers provided the estimated nucleated cell counts. Produced via immunoSEQ multiplex PCR; TCRdb's table is partial and in-frame only. V and J calls and clone size are those listed in that table; D and trimming were worked out from the DNA. The profile shows almost 95,000 clones, roughly 84% of them singletons. The sequence derives from a man in his 60s with acute or convalescent COVID-19. Sequences were obtained from peripheral blood. The genes are TRBV5-8 and TRBJ2-1; 8 bases match TRBD1. CDR3 sequence reads: CASSPGQGIGNEQFF. As DNA, the CDR3 is TGTGCCAGCAGCCCAGGACAGGGAATAGGCAATGAGCAGTTCTTC.